Listed below are T cell receptor beta chains from one sample, sequenced in a study of blood T cell repertoires in COVID-19. Data came from immunoSEQ multiplex PCR; TCRdb stores just in-frame clones and leaves some out. The table has 150,000 to 200,000 clones, about 87% seen once. Input material: peripheral blood. The receptors stem from a woman aged 50 to 60 with acute or convalescent COVID-19. Each CDR3 is given without its conserved first and last residue.

CDR3,J,V
ATHGGSYNEQF,TRBJ2-1,TRBV28
ASSPGSQETQY,TRBJ2-5,TRBV18
ASSIEAPGQGSTDTQY,TRBJ2-3,TRBV19
ASSLSGRAGNEQF,TRBJ2-1,TRBV5-1
ASSSAGTGAQETQY,TRBJ2-5,TRBV27
AISDTGVGSPLH,TRBJ1-6,TRBV10-3
ASSFAGTSGGDTQY,TRBJ2-3,TRBV5-1
ASSIGHQEGNQPQH,TRBJ1-5,TRBV19
ASSRRGLAGGGEQF,TRBJ2-1,TRBV9
ASTQGGRELF,TRBJ2-2,TRBV6-5
ASSSRQGSLSPLH,TRBJ1-6,TRBV27
ASSIWTQGRDYGYT,TRBJ1-2,TRBV19
ALSPRDTDTQY,TRBJ2-3,TRBV10-3
EGGVGSTGGTIY,TRBJ1-3,TRBV15
AIKEGQSNQPQH,TRBJ1-5,TRBV10-3
ASSKGSRSNQPQH,TRBJ1-5,TRBV19
ASSGRGATNEKLF,TRBJ1-4,TRBV2
ATSDTPSAGRRQNEQF,TRBJ2-1,TRBV24-1
AISATGTGENGYT,TRBJ1-2,TRBV10-3
ASSLLSSYNSPLH,TRBJ1-6,TRBV11-2
SIGWADTQY,TRBJ2-3,TRBV29-1
ASSPRTGGSGANVLT,TRBJ2-6,TRBV18
ASSGRATGYTNGYT,TRBJ1-2,TRBV27
ASSEYRYITTGASEAF,TRBJ1-1,TRBV25-1
ASSAAGTPLEKLF,TRBJ1-4,TRBV9
ASSIGEGSYNEQF,TRBJ2-1,TRBV19
ASSPSSVYSGNTIY,TRBJ1-3,TRBV18
AWTGTGELF,TRBJ2-2,TRBV30
ASSSPRTGANYGYT,TRBJ1-2,TRBV6-5
ASSTPPGQINYGYT,TRBJ1-2,TRBV19